Listed below are T cell receptor beta chains from one sample, sequenced in a study of OX40 agonist ivuxolimab in advanced cancers. The protocol was immunoSEQ multiplex PCR, while the TCRdb copy is restricted to in-frame clones and leaves out a portion. The table has 30,000 to 45,000 clones, over 70% seen once. This material consisted of CD4+ or CD8+ T cells sorted from blood, taken in a trial of the OX40 agonist ivuxolimab. Every receptor here comes from an adult with an advanced solid tumor such as melanoma, head and neck, liver or kidney cancer. Each CDR3 is given with its conserved first and last residue. D genes are given only for firm matches. Part of the rows lack a size; the others show once, few, many or a class for expanded clones.

v_call	clone_size	j_call	d_call	cdr3_aa	cdr3_nt
TRBV6-1	.	TRBJ2-1	TRBD2	CASSEGGPHNEQFF	TGTGCCAGCAGTGAGGGAGGGCCCCACAATGAGCAGTTCTTC
TRBV4-1	.	TRBJ1-4	.	CASSLGGGQIEKLFF	TGCGCCAGCAGCCTAGGGGGGGGGCAGATTGAAAAACTGTTTTTT
TRBV5-6	.	TRBJ2-2	.	CASSFPAGDTGELFF	TGTGCCAGCAGCTTTCCGGCCGGAGACACCGGGGAGCTGTTTTTT
TRBV5-6	few	TRBJ2-7	.	CASSTTLTSEQYF	TGTGCCAGCAGCACGACCTTGACTAGTGAGCAGTACTTC
TRBV5-4	.	TRBJ1-1	.	CASSLAGSGSHTEAFF	TGTGCCAGCAGCTTGGCCGGTTCAGGGTCTCACACTGAAGCTTTCTTT
TRBV9	.	TRBJ2-3	TRBD2	CASSVSGGLGTDTQYF	TGTGCCAGCAGCGTATCGGGGGGGCTCGGCACAGATACGCAGTATTTT
TRBV19	few	TRBJ2-5	.	CASSGRGGSETQYF	TGTGCCAGTAGTGGTAGAGGGGGTTCTGAGACCCAGTACTTC
TRBV5-4	.	TRBJ2-4	.	CASSSVSGAKNIQYF	TGTGCCAGCAGCTCGGTTAGCGGAGCCAAAAACATTCAGTACTTC
TRBV7-6	.	TRBJ1-4	TRBD1	CASSSEGTGGEKLFF	TGTGCCAGCAGCTCGGAGGGGACAGGGGGTGAAAAACTGTTTTTT
TRBV6-5	.	TRBJ1-6	.	CASQSSYNSPLHF	TGTGCCAGCCAGAGCTCCTATAATTCACCCCTCCACTTT
TRBV6-1	.	TRBJ1-1	.	CASSTAVIQAFF	TGTGCCAGCAGTACAGCGGTGATTCAAGCTTTCTTT
TRBV4-1	.	TRBJ2-7	.	CASSQTLKYEQYF	TGCGCCAGCAGCCAGACACTTAAGTACGAGCAGTACTTC
TRBV2	once	TRBJ1-6	TRBD1	CASSSDRGNSPLHF	TGTGCCAGCAGTTCCGACAGGGGTAATTCACCCCTCCACTTT
TRBV21-1	.	TRBJ1-1	.	CASSDPEQGNTEAFF	TGTGCCAGCAGCGATCCCGAACAGGGCAACACTGAAGCTTTCTTT
TRBV5-1	.	TRBJ2-3	.	CASSLGGSDTQYF	TGCGCCAGCAGCTTGGGCGGGTCCGATACGCAGTATTTT
TRBV10-1	.	TRBJ1-1	.	CASSSAGYTEAFF	TGCGCCAGCAGTTCAGCCGGCTACACTGAAGCTTTCTTT
TRBV30	.	TRBJ1-2	.	CAWRRRGSNGNGYTF	TGTGCCTGGAGGCGCCGTGGCTCCAACGGGAACGGCTACACCTTC
TRBV6-5	.	TRBJ2-2	.	CASSQGLTTGELFF	TGTGCCAGCAGTCAGGGTTTGACCACCGGGGAGCTGTTTTTT
TRBV2	few	TRBJ2-3	TRBD2	CASSDMTSGIDTQYF	TGTGCCAGCAGCGATATGACTAGCGGGATTGATACGCAGTATTTT
TRBV9	.	TRBJ2-1	TRBD2	CASSVGGTSGANEQFF	TGTGCCAGCAGCGTAGGGGGAACTAGCGGGGCAAATGAGCAGTTCTTC
TRBV5-1	once	TRBJ2-7	.	CASSTSPPPRGRLDEQYF	TGCGCCAGCAGCACTTCCCCTCCTCCCCGAGGGAGGTTAGACGAGCAGTACTTC
TRBV28	.	TRBJ1-5	.	CASSLDRPNQPQHF	TGTGCCAGCAGTTTAGACAGGCCCAATCAGCCCCAGCATTTT
TRBV11-2	.	TRBJ2-7	.	CASSLGVQGYEQYF	TGTGCCAGCAGCTTAGGCGTCCAGGGTTACGAGCAGTACTTC
TRBV4-1	.	TRBJ1-3	TRBD1	CASSQDGGQGRSGNTIYF	TGCGCCAGCAGCCAAGATGGGGGACAGGGCCGCTCTGGAAACACCATATATTTT
TRBV7-7	.	TRBJ2-4	.	CASSLEVGNIQYF	TGTGCTAGCAGCTTAGAGGTGGGGAACATTCAGTACTTC
TRBV6-1	.	TRBJ2-1	.	CASKVGGIYNEQFF	TGTGCCAGTAAGGTTGGTGGGATCTACAATGAGCAGTTCTTC
TRBV19	.	TRBJ1-5	.	CASSISRNGNQPQHF	TGTGCCAGTAGTATTTCACGAAATGGCAATCAGCCCCAGCATTTT
TRBV9	.	TRBJ2-5	.	CASSPPGLGGPETQYF	TGTGCCAGCAGCCCTCCCGGATTGGGGGGGCCGGAGACCCAGTACTTC
TRBV18	.	TRBJ1-2	.	CASSPPTSPNYGYTF	TGTGCCAGCTCACCACCTACCTCCCCTAACTATGGCTACACCTTC
TRBV10-2	.	TRBJ2-1	TRBD1	CASSDLTGGYEQFF	TGCGCCAGCAGCGACCTGACAGGGGGGTATGAGCAGTTCTTC